This entry describes one T cell receptor (beta chain). Its antigen is undetermined. The CDR3 totals 16 residues. The ends were cut back, 3 bases at V and 4 bases at J, with 19 bases in the middle. Germline assignment: CDR1 LNHDA and CDR2 SQIVND (reference sequence). This specimen comes from a study of siplizumab effects on memory and regulatory T cells. The study assayed 100,000 or so TCR templates per sample. TCRdb's copy holds only in-frame clones and misses some; the assay was immunoSEQ multiplex PCR. The data contain 50,000 to 55,000 clones, nearly 95% of them seen just once; the ten biggest clones take up about a sixth. Study-wide findings and caveats: Among mappable alloreactive CD4+ clones, the Treg-derived fraction averaged approximately 73% with siplizumab versus under 30% in controls. The drug siplizumab significantly decreased the alloreactive sequences that could be traced to unstimulated CD4+ memory cells.

The V and J genes are TRBV19 and TRBJ2-7; maybe TRBD2 (5 bases). This receptor was taken from a human donor in good health. What was sequenced was CD8+ T cells sorted from blood. Here the CDR3 DNA reads TGTGCCAGTAGTATTCCTTCAAGCGGAGCCATTTACGAGCAGTACTTC. This encodes CASSIPSSGAIYEQYF.